This passage covers 9 T cell receptor beta chains from one sample sequenced in a study of blood T cell repertoires in COVID-19. The protocol was immunoSEQ multiplex PCR, while the TCRdb copy is restricted to in-frame clones and leaves out a portion. There are fewer than 500,000 clones in the sample; roughly nine tenths occur only once, and around 1.1% lies in the top ten. Sequencing was done on a sample of PBMCs or T cells enriched from blood (not recorded which). The receptor set was obtained from a man younger than 45 who had recovered from COVID-19.

V and J are TRBV10-3 and TRBJ2-7, with 13 bases lining up with TRBD2. The CDR3 has 14 amino acids. Germline CDR1 ENHRY, CDR2 SYGVKD. The ends lost 6 bases at V and 2 bases at J; junction bases unmatched: 1. CDR3 nucleotide sequence: TGTGCCATCAGGGGGACTAGCGGGGCCTACGAGCAGTACTTC. Its translation: CAIRGTSGAYEQYF.

The chain uses TRBV11-2 and TRBJ1-4, with D hard to call. Germline CDR1 SGHAT, CDR2 FQNNGV. The V end was cut by 6 bases, the J end by 0 bases, with 8 bases between. The CDR3 spans 14 residues. CDR3 nucleotides: TGTGCCAGCAGTCTGACTTCAACTAATGAAAAACTGTTTTTT. It codes for CASSLTSTNEKLFF.

The genes are TRBV10-1 and TRBJ2-2, with D possibly matching TRBD1 (5 bases). This CDR3 is built from 13 residues. Germline values: CDR1 WNHNN, CDR2 SYGVQD (reference sequence). V lost 3 bases, J lost 7 bases, and 9 bases lay in between. The CDR3 DNA sequence: TGCGCCAGCAGTGACCCAGGGTTCGGGGAGCTGTTTTTT. Amino acids: CASSDPGFGELFF.

This clone was seen once. The same CDR3 also results from other DNA sequences found in this sample. CDR3 amino acids: CASRGQGGTEAFF. The DNA of the CDR3 is TGTGCCAGCAGAGGACAGGGAGGAACTGAAGCTTTCTTT. This chain joins TRBV6-5 and TRBJ1-1; 8 bases fit TRBD1. Germline CDR1 MNHEY, CDR2 SVGAGI. Losses at the gene ends were 6 bases for V and 5 bases for J; bases not matched to a gene: 5. This CDR3 region has 13 residues.

This chain connects TRBV25-1 to TRBJ2-7; 8 positions match TRBD1. Losses at the gene ends were 4 bases for V and 6 bases for J; bases not matched to a gene: 11. The germline gives CDR1 MGHDK, CDR2 SYGVNS. The CDR3 loop spans 15 amino acids. The CDR3 DNA is TGTGCCAGCAGTGGCAACAGGGGGGAAGGGGCCGAGCAGTACTTC. Protein: CASSGNRGEGAEQYF.

The rearrangement uses TRBV9 and TRBJ2-3, with 9 bases aligning to TRBD1. Germline CDR1 reads SGDLS; CDR2 reads YYNGEE. Germline trimming cut 4 bases from V and 0 bases from J; bases unmatched to any gene: 18. This CDR3 has 20 residues. The CDR3 DNA reads TGTGCCAGCAGCCCCTACTCCCGACAGGGGGGAAGTTCTAGCACAGATACGCAGTATTTT. Amino acid sequence: CASSPYSRQGGSSSTDTQYF.

The chain couples TRBV18 to TRBJ1-6; 10 nucleotides match TRBD1. CDR1 KGHSH and CDR2 LQKENI come from the germline V gene. The CDR3 is 16 amino acids. After removal of 6 bases from V and 7 bases from J, the junction contained 9 bases not matched to a gene. CDR3 residues: CASSLDRGRENSPLHF. CDR3 sequence (DNA): TGTGCCAGCTCCCTAGACAGGGGGCGCGAGAATTCACCCCTCCACTTT.

The chain carries TRBV28 and TRBJ1-2; D remains unclear. There are 12 residues in the CDR3. Germline-derived CDR1 and CDR2 are MDHEN and SYDVKM. The V gene lost 5 bases and the J gene lost 5 bases, with 9 bases spanning the gap. CDR3 DNA sequence: TGTGCCAGCAGTGCGGGGAATTATGGCTACACCTTC. This encodes CASSAGNYGYTF.

The J gene is TRBJ1-2, the V gene TRBV6-5, with TRBD1 as a possible D gene (6 bases). This CDR3 is 14 amino acids long. The germline CDR1 and CDR2 sequences are MNHEY and SVGAGI. The V gene lost 7 bases and the J gene lost 1 base, with 13 bases spanning the gap. In nucleotides, the CDR3 is TGTGCCAGCAAGCGAGTCAGGGGTAACTATGGCTACACCTTC. Its protein is CASKRVRGNYGYTF.